This T cell receptor beta chain was identified during a study of T cell responses to AZD1222 COVID-19 vaccine. Overall study results and limits: Close to half of all spike-specific TCRs reportedly target regions of the variants that are unmutated. Donors were mostly white British, more females; clonal diversity possibly underestimated. The peak T cell response came first, and repertoires were sampled only after it. Elevations in Spike-specific TCR breadth and depth followed administration of two AZD1222 doses.

Libraries were prepared by immunoSEQ multiplex PCR; TCRdb keeps only in-frame clonotypes and omits some of them. The data show 95,000 to 150,000 clones, around 87% seen once. A note on this clone: What it binds is not known.

The clonotype comes from an adult in good health. The source was peripheral blood, collected on day 0 of AZD1222 vaccination.

DNA for the CDR3: TGTGCCAGCAGCGCCCGGACAGCCGGAAACACCATATATTTT. Amino acid sequence: CASSARTAGNTIYF. The V and J genes are TRBV9 and TRBJ1-3; TRBD1 is a possible D gene (6 bases). Deletions cut 3 bases from V and 4 bases from J, with 11 bases between. There are 14 residues in the CDR3. Germline CDR1 and CDR2: SGDLS and YYNGEE.